This note documents a single T cell receptor beta chain sequence. Its antigen is unidentified. CDR1 and CDR2 from the germline V gene are SNHLY and FYNNEI. The CDR3 spans 13 residues. Trimming removed 5 bases from V and 6 bases from J, with 13 bases in between. In the original workflow: Filtering differed, since immunoSEQ gave only junction sequences and no quality scores. Method: immunoSEQ multiplex PCR; TCRdb's copy keeps in-frame clones and lacks some. The V and J calls and clone size are taken from that table; D and trimming were inferred from the DNA. The sample contains 1.6 million or so clones, approximately 98.5% of which appear only once. The data are from a study of shared clonotypes between healthy human individuals. Study-level findings and limits: Shared clonotypes: 4.5% to 5% naive CD4, approximately 3.4% naive CD8, around 2.2% memory CD4, 0.4% to 0.5% memory CD8. It was the non-shared clonotypes that had lower generation probabilities than clonotypes shared by all four donors.

The sequencing sample was made of naive CD4+ T cells sorted from blood. The subset is: CD45RA+ positively selected. V usage is TRBV2 and J usage is TRBJ2-5, with D maybe TRBD1 (5 bases). This receptor was identified in a man aged 30-40 years in good health. The CDR3 region has the DNA TGTGCCAGCAGTACGACAGACTTGAAGACCCAGTACTTC. It codes for CASSTTDLKTQYF.